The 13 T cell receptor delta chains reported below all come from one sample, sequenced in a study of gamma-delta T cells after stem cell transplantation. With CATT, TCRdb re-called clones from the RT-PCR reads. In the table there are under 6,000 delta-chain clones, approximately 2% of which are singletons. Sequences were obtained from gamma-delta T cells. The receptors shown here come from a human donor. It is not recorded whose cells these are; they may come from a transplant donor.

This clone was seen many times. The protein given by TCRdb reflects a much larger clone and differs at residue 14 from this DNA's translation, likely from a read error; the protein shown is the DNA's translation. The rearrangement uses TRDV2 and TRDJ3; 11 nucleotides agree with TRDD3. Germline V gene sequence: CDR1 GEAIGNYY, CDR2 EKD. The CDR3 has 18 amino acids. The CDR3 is CACDILGDSTWDTQQMFF. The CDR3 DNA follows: TGTGCCTGTGACATACTGGGGGATAGTACCTGGGACACCCAACAGATGTTTTTC.

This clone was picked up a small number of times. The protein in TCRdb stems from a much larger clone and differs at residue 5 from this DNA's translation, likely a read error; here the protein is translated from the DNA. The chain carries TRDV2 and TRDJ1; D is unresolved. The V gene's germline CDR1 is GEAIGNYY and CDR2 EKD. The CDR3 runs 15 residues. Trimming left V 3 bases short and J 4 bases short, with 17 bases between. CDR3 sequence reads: CACDALGTANDKLIF. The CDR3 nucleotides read TGTGCCTGTGACGCCCTCGGGACGGCCAACGATAAACTCATCTTT.

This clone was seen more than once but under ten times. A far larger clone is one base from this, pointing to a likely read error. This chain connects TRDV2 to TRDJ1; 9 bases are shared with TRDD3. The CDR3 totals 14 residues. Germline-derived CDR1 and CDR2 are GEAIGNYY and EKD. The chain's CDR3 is CACDILGDTDRLIF. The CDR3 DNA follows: TGTGCCTGTGACATACTGGGGGACACCGATAGACTCATCTTT.

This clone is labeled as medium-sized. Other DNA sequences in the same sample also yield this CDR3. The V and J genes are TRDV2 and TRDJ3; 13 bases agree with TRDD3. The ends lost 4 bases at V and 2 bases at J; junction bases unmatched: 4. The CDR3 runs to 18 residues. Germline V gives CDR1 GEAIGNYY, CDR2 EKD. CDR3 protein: CACDILGDTAWDTRQMFF. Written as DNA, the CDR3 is TGTGCCTGTGATATACTGGGGGATACGGCCTGGGACACCCGACAGATGTTTTTC.

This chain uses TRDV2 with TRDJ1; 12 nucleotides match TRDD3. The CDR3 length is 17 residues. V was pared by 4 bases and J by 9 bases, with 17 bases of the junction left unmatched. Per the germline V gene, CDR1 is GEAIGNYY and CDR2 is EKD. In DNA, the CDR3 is TGTGCCTGTGATTTTCTACTGGGGGATACATCGAACGGAGAACTCATCTTT. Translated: CACDFLLGDTSNGELIF.

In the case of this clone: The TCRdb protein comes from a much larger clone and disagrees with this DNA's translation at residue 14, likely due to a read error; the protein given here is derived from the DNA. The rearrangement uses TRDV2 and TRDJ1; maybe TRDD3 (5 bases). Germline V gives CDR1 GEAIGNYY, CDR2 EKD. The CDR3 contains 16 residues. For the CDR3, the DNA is TGTGCCTGTGACATCTTACTCAGGGGAACCACCGATAAACCCATCTTT. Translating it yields CACDILLRGTTDKPIF.

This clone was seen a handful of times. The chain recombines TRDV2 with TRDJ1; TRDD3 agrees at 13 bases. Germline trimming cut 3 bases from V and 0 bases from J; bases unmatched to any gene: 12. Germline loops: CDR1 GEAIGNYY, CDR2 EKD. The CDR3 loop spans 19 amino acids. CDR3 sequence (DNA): TGTGCCTGTGACGTAGTACTGGGGGATACGCGCGAGCACACCGATAAACTCATCTTT. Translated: CACDVVLGDTREHTDKLIF.

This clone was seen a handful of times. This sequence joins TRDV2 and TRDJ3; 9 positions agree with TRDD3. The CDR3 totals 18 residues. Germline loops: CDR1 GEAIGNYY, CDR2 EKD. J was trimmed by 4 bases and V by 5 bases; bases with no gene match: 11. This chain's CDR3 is CACVRLGDTRWDTRQMFF. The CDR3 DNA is TGTGCCTGTGTGCGGCTAGGGGATACGCGGTGGGACACCCGACAGATGTTTTTC.

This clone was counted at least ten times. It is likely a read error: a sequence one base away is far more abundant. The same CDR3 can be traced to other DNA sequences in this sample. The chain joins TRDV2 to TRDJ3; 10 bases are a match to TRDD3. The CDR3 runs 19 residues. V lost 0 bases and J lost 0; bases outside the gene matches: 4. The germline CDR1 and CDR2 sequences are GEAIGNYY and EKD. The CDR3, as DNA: TGTGCCTGTGACACCGTGGGGGATACCAGCTCCTGGGACACCCGACAGATGTTTTTC. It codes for CACDTVGDTSSWDTRQMFF.

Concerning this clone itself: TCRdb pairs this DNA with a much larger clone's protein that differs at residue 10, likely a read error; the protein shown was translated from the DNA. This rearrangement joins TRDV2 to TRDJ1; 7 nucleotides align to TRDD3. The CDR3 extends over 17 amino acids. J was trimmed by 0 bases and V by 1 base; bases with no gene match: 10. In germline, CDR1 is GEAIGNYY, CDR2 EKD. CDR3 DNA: TGTGCCTGTGACACGGTGGGGGACCCCAAGGACACCGATAAACTCATCTTT. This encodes CACDTVGDPKDTDKLIF.

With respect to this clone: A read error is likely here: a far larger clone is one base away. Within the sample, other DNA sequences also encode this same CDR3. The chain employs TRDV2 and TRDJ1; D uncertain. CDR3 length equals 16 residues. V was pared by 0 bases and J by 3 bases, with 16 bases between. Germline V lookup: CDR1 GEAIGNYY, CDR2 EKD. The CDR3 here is CACDTVTAMKADKLIF. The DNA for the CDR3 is TGTGCCTGTGACACCGTCACAGCAATGAAGGCCGATAAACTCATCTTT.

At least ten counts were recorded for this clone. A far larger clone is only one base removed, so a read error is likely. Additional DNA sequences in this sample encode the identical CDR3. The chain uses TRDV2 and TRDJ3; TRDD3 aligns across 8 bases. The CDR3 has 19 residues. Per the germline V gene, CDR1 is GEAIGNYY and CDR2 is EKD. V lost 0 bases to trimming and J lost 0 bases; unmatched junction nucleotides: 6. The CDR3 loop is CACDTVGDTSSWDTRQMFF. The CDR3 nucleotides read TGTGCCTGTGACACCGTTGGGGATACCAGCTCCTGGGACACCCGACAGATGTTTTTC.

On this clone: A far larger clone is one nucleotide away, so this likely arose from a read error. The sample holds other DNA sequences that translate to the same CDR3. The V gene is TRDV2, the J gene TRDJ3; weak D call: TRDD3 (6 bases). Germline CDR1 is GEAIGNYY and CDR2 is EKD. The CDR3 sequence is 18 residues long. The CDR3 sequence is CACDTVLGRTWDTRQMFF. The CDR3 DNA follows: TGTGCCTGTGACACCGTACTGGGACGAACCTGGGACACCCGTCAGATGTTTTTC.